This TCR beta chain was identified during a study of CD49a tissue-resident CD8 T cells in human skin listed by TCRdb under 2017. About the study as a whole: The study looked at subsets of tissue-resident memory CD8+ T cells in human skin, with the subsets defined by expression of CD49a, CD69 and CD103.

With regard to this clone: It has no known antigen specificity. The record has no base qualities; no much larger clone is one base away.

For five healthy donors, CD8+ T cells were sorted from blood, dermis and epidermis, and the TCR beta CDR3 regions of these cells were analysed. Both blood and skin samples were provided by each TCR-sequenced donor, and all TCR-sequenced donors were healthy individuals. Before TCR beta sequencing, CD8+ T cell populations were isolated by sorting. There are 17 amino acids in the CDR3, from cysteine to phenylalanine inclusive. The entry retains the CDR3 DNA only, 51 bases that are in frame from base 1. V is reduced by 5 bases and J by 8 bases, leaving a spacing of 27 bases between them. The germline V gene encodes CDR1 PRHDT and CDR2 FYEKMQ (reference sequence). Library prep was done by the immunoSEQ multiplex PCR assay. Per the authors' processing: TCR V beta family usage frequencies were compared across the sorted blood, dermal and epidermal CD8+ T cell populations. TCRdb provides this immuneACCESS table in a form limited to in-frame rearrangements. Some clones are lacking; in checked studies, under half of them reflect an unresolved V gene, and why the rest are absent is not known. V and J calls and clone size are those listed in that table; D and trimming were worked out from the DNA. Across this sample there are over 900 clones, with approximately 60% seen only once. The ten top clones hold 40% to 50% of the sample.

The sequence was collected from a human donor in good health. The sequenced sample was CLA- CD8+ effector memory T cells sorted from blood. The chain is encoded by TRBV13 joined to TRBJ1-2; the D gene cannot be named for sure. The DNA sequence is given as TGTGCCAGCAGCCCACTTTCGAACCAGGATAACCGAGAGGGCTACACCTTC. Translated, it gives CASSPLSNQDNREGYTF.